The T cell receptor (beta chain) under discussion was sequenced for a study of CD8 T cells in Susac syndrome (dated by TCRdb to the late 2010s). Broadly, across the study: Repertoire sequencing was used to test whether CD8+ T cell activation and differentiation in Susac syndrome was antigen driven. Results the study describes overall, beyond this receptor: The number of individuals in the TCR sequencing and HLA analysis was recognized as being relatively small.

Peripheral blood CD8+ and CD4+ T cells from healthy donors, Susac syndrome patients and multiple sclerosis patients were profiled by high-throughput TCR beta sequencing. The multiple sclerosis controls were treatment-naive patients who had stable or active relapsing-remitting disease and met the revised McDonald criteria. Bulk CD8+ and CD4+ T cells were purified magnetically by negative isolation, whereas CD8+ TEMRA cells were enriched by FACS. Blood was drawn into EDTA tubes, processed within 24 hours, and PBMCs were isolated by density gradient centrifugation. PBMCs intended for TCR sequencing were cryopreserved in liquid nitrogen and thawed later in a water bath at 37 degrees C. A purity of at least 90% was achieved for sorted or isolated CD4+, CD8+ and CD8+ TEMRA cells. About this clonotype itself: The antigen this receptor binds is unknown. No much larger clonotype is one base removed from it; base qualities were not supplied.

RNA was extracted using the RNeasy kit, and about 0.5 to 1 ug of the RNA was reverse transcribed with random hexamers. The immunoSEQ multiplex PCR assay, covering 54 Vbeta and 13 Jbeta segments, was used to amplify TCR beta CDR3 regions. PCR amplification bias was corrected using a synthetic template baseline for primer optimization and computational correction. In the paper's pipeline: Reads were assigned to V, D and J genes according to IMGT and analyzed in immunoSEQ Analyzer, with only productive sequences retained. Clonality was computed as one minus Shannon entropy normalized by log2 of the number of productive unique sequences. For each patient and control, public and private clones were evaluated within the 100 most prevalent clones. A clone was defined as Susac-specific if it was absent from the healthy and MS cohorts, from roughly 990 published viral clones and from other ImmuneACCESS disease sequences. Using fastp trimming at Q25 and MiXCR clonotype assembly, TCRdb reanalyzed the public sequencing data and kept in-frame beta chains. Merged by CDR3 protein, the rows form single entries marked with the most common genes and DNA. TCRdb, not the original authors, processed these V and J calls. This sample is represented by 71,000 or so distinct CDR3 sequences; nearly 96% of them were singletons. The ten most abundant clones make up roughly 0.11% of the sample.

Spanning cysteine to phenylalanine, the CDR3 consists of 13 amino acids. Of the read, only the CDR3 DNA is kept; its 39 bases are in frame from base 1. A distance of 9 bases separates the germline ends of V and J, which lose 6 bases and 3 bases respectively. CDR1 and CDR2, per the germline V gene (reference sequence), are MNHNY and SVGAGI. The chain employs TRBV6-6 and TRBJ2-1; no D segment can be confidently identified. This TCR derives from a human donor with multiple sclerosis. Sequenced input: CD4+ T cells from PBMCs. The bases are TGTGCCAGCAGACCCGTACTCTACAATGAGCAGTTCTTC. This codes for CASRPVLYNEQFF.